Listed below are T cell receptor beta chains from one sample, sequenced in a study of CD8+ T cells in alopecia areata. The protocol was immunoSEQ multiplex PCR, while the TCRdb copy is restricted to in-frame clones and leaves out a portion. The sample consists of about 210,000 clones, roughly two fifths of them appearing once. Material: CD4+ T cells sorted from blood, obtained at week 34, from a patient treated with tofacitinib. These receptors were collected from a human donor with alopecia areata. CDR3s leave out the opening cysteine and the closing phenylalanine or tryptophan. Clone size is not always given. Where it is, it says once, few, many or a class for expanded clones.

TRBV5-1	few	TRBJ1-1	ASSFTSSLEAF
TRBV7-3	NA	TRBJ1-1	ASSLTPTGRNTEAF
TRBV19	NA	TRBJ2-2	ASIGAGELF
TRBV4-2	NA	TRBJ2-5	ASSQGGRTSGKETQY
TRBV30	NA	TRBJ1-1	ACSRPMNTEAF
TRBV2	NA	TRBJ1-3	ASSPDRVSGNTIY
TRBV18	few	TRBJ2-3	ASSPRGTDTQY
TRBV19	few	TRBJ2-3	ASSALAGGEDTQY
TRBV5-1	NA	TRBJ2-7	ASCTAVGYEQY
TRBV5-1	NA	TRBJ1-4	ASRTGASEKLF
TRBV11-2	NA	TRBJ2-3	ASTPGLSTDTQY
TRBV27	few	TRBJ2-7	ASSLNRVSYEQY
TRBV6-5	NA	TRBJ1-5	ASSRNPRQPQH
TRBV6-5	NA	TRBJ1-2	ASKETGTGNYGYT
TRBV25-1	few	TRBJ1-5	ASSEYGNQPQH
TRBV21-1	NA	TRBJ1-2	ASTSIRDREGYT
TRBV5-1	few	TRBJ2-7	ASSLTEYEQY
TRBV27	once	TRBJ1-2	ASSSEGNGEGSGYT
TRBV7-3	NA	TRBJ2-1	ASSETAGGYNEQF
TRBV30	NA	TRBJ2-7	AWSSGQGYEQY
TRBV6-5	NA	TRBJ1-1	ASSFGGPNTEAF
TRBV27	NA	TRBJ2-1	ASRLAGDHNEQF
TRBV27	few	TRBJ2-2	ASSLWGRDRRTGELF
TRBV6-5	few	TRBJ1-4	ASSTTQGAPGKLF
TRBV5-1	NA	TRBJ2-5	ASSGGQRQETQY
TRBV5-4	few	TRBJ2-6	ASSPPGAGANVLT
TRBV6-1	NA	TRBJ2-2	ASIPRRGFGELF
TRBV6-6	NA	TRBJ1-1	ASSRVGNTEAF
TRBV4-1	NA	TRBJ2-1	ASRASGENEQF
TRBV9	NA	TRBJ2-1	ASSVDPGLATNEQF
TRBV27	NA	TRBJ1-5	ARIGQVFPSQH
TRBV30	few	TRBJ1-1	AWRPRENTEAF
TRBV19	few	TRBJ2-6	ASGLGGPNVLT
TRBV9	few	TRBJ2-5	ASSGTPGYQETQY
TRBV6-5	few	TRBJ1-5	ASRPTVYSNQPQH
TRBV5-1	NA	TRBJ2-3	ASSQLRSGVTSDTQY
TRBV5-1	NA	TRBJ2-7	ASSLRSGNEQY
TRBV21-1	few	TRBJ1-2	ASSKARRGGYT
TRBV6-1	NA	TRBJ2-7	AIQTETSYEQY
TRBV9	NA	TRBJ2-7	ASSVGGQGAYEQY
TRBV21-1	NA	TRBJ2-3	ASSKTGATDTQY
TRBV5-1	NA	TRBJ1-1	ASSRLDKNTEAF
TRBV9	few	TRBJ1-1	ASSLEGMNTEAF
TRBV18	few	TRBJ2-3	ASSLGTVRTDTQY
TRBV5-1	NA	TRBJ2-1	ASSLVTGFGDEQF
TRBV5-6	few	TRBJ2-3	ASSSHNTDTQY
TRBV5-1	NA	TRBJ2-5	ASSLATGKETQY
TRBV7-9	NA	TRBJ1-2	ASSEQGTHNYGYT
TRBV2	NA	TRBJ2-3	ASNTLLPRTDTQY
TRBV5-1	NA	TRBJ2-1	ASTETSAEQF